This paragraph reports one T cell receptor (beta chain). This sample stems from a study of OX40 agonist ivuxolimab in advanced cancers. The CDR3 loop spans 14 amino acids. The germline V gene has CDR1 SNHLY and CDR2 FYNNEI. V gave up 7 bases and J gave up 0 bases, with 10 bases separating them. Peripheral blood came from all dose cohorts at three timepoints. Clones were read by immunoSEQ multiplex PCR, and TCRdb kept only the in-frame ones, dropping some. The data show tens of thousands of clones, roughly 88% seen once. This receptor was identified in an adult with an advanced solid tumor such as melanoma, head and neck, liver or kidney cancer. The rearrangement uses TRBV2 and TRBJ2-1; tentatively, D is TRBD2 (6 bases). The source was CD4+ or CD8+ T cells sorted from blood, collected in a trial of the OX40 agonist ivuxolimab. The CDR3 nucleotides are TGTGCCAGCACTAGCGTTAGCTCCTACAATGAGCAGTTCTTC. Residues: CASTSVSSYNEQFF.